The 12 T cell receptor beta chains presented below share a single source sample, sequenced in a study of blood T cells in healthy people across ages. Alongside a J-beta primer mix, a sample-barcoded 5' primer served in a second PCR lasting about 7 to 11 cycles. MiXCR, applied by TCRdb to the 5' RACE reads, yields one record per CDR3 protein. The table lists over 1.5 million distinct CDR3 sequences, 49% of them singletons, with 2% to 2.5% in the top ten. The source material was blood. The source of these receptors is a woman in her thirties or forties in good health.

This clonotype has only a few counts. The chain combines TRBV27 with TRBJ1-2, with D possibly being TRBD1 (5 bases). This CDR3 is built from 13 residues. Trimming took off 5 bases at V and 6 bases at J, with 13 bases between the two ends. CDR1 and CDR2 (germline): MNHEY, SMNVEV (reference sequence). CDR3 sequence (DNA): TGTGCCAGCAGTCTCAGACAGACACATGGCTACACCTTC. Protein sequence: CASSLRQTHGYTF.

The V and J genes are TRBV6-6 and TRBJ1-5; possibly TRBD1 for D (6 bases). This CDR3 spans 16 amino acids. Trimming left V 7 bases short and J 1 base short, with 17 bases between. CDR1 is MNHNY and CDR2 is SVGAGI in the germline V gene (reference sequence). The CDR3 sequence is CASTDSDRTSNQPQHF. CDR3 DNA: TGTGCCAGCACGGACTCCGACAGGACCAGCAATCAGCCCCAGCATTTT.

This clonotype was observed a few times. CDR3 region: CSAEGAAQETQYF. CDR3 coding DNA: TGCAGTGCCGAAGGCGCGGCTCAAGAGACCCAGTACTTC. The J gene is TRBJ2-5, the V gene TRBV20-1; D ambiguous. The V and J ends lost 6 bases and 2 bases respectively, with 13 bases between them. Germline assignment: CDR1 DFQATT and CDR2 SNEGSKA (reference sequence). There are 13 residues in the CDR3.

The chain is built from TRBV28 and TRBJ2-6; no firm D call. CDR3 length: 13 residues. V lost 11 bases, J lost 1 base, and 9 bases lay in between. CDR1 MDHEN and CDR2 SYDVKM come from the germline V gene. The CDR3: CAVVKSGANVLTF. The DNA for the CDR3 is TGTGCCGTCGTCAAGTCTGGGGCCAACGTCCTGACTTTC.

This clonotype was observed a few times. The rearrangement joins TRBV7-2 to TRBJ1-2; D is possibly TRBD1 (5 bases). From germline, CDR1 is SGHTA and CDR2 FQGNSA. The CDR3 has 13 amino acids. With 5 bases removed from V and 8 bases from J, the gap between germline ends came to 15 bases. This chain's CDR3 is CASSRDFDGGYTF. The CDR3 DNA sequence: TGTGCCAGCAGCCGGGACTTCGATGGCGGCTACACCTTC.

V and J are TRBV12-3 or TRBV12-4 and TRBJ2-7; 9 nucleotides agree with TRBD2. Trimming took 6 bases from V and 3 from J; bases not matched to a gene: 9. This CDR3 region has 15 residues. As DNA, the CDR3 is TGTGCCAGCAGGTGGGGGGGACTAGCTCACTACGAGCAGTACTTC. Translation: CASRWGGLAHYEQYF.

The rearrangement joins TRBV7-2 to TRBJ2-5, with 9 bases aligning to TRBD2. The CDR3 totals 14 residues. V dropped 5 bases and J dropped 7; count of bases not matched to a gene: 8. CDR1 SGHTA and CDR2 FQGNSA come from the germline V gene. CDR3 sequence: CASSPSGGLLTQYF. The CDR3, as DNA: TGTGCCAGCAGCCCAAGCGGGGGGCTTTTGACCCAGTACTTC.

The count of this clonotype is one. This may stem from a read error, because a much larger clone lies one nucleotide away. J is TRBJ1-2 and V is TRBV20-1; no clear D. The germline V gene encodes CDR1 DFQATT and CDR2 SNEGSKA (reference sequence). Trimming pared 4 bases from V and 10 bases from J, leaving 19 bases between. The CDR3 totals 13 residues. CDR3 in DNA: TGCAGTGCTACAGAACGACCGTCGGATGACTACACCTTC. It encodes CSATERPSDDYTF.

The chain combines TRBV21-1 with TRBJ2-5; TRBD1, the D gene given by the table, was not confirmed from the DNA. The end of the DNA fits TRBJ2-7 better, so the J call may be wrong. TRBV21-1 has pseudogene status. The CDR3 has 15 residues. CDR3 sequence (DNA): TGTGCCAGCAGCAAGAAACAGGGGGCGGACGACGAGCAGTACTTC. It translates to CASSKKQGADDEQYF.

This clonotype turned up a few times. The CDR3 nucleotides read TGTGCCAGCAGTTACTCCATAGGGGGTGACAATGAGCAGTTCTTC. Residues: CASSYSIGGDNEQFF. The chain is built from TRBV6-6 and TRBJ2-1, with D perhaps matching TRBD1 (6 bases). Germline CDR1 and CDR2: MNHNY and SVGAGI (reference sequence). CDR3 length equals 15 residues. Trimming pared 0 bases from V and 5 bases from J, leaving 11 bases between.

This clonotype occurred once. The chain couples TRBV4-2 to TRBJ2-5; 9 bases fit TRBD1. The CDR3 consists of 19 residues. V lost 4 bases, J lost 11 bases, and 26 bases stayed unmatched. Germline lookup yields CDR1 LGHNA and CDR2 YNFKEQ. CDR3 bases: TGTGCCAGCAGCCCCGTGGGACCGGAGGGACAGGGAATACGCAATGAGCAGTACTTC. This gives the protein CASSPVGPEGQGIRNEQYF.

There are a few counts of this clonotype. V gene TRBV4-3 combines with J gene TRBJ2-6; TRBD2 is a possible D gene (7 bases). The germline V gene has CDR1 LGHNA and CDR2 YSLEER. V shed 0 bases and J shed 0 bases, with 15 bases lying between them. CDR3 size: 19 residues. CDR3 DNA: TGCGCCAGCAGCCAAGACCGGGGGGCAGGGTACTCTGGGGCCAACGTCCTGACTTTC. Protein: CASSQDRGAGYSGANVLTF.